This T cell receptor (beta chain) was sequenced in a study of T cell repertoires in cytomegalovirus infection. About the study: The study used recently identified HLA-C-restricted and well-studied HLA-B-restricted CMV epitopes. Shared public TCR beta signatures pointed to both CMV infection and a matching HLA type.

V was clipped by 4 bases and J by 1 base; unmatched bases: 5. CDR1 and CDR2 (germline): SSHAT, FNYEAQ (reference sequence). The CDR3 loop spans 15 amino acids. This clonotype was observed at least ten times. Its antigen is unidentified. Study conclusions and caveats: Dominant in the ex vivo response were TCR beta clonotypes restricted by HLA-C and specific for CMV. Pooled public TCR beta family frequency picked out CMV carriers with the relevant HLA.

Each CDR3 protein is one row after TCRdb ran MiXCR on the reads. The sample lists approximately 120,000 distinct CDR3 sequences; about 30% were seen once. The sequence came from a human donor in good health (CMV status not recorded). Some clones in this sample may be carry-over from other donors' samples. V is TRBV7-7 and J is TRBJ2-3; 7 bases fit TRBD2. The input for sequencing was CD8+ T cells from cultured PBMCs, taken from culture after CMV antigen stimulation. CDR3 region: CASSSGLGGTDTQYF. DNA of the CDR3: TGTGCCAGCAGCTCCGGACTAGGGGGCACAGATACGCAGTATTTT.